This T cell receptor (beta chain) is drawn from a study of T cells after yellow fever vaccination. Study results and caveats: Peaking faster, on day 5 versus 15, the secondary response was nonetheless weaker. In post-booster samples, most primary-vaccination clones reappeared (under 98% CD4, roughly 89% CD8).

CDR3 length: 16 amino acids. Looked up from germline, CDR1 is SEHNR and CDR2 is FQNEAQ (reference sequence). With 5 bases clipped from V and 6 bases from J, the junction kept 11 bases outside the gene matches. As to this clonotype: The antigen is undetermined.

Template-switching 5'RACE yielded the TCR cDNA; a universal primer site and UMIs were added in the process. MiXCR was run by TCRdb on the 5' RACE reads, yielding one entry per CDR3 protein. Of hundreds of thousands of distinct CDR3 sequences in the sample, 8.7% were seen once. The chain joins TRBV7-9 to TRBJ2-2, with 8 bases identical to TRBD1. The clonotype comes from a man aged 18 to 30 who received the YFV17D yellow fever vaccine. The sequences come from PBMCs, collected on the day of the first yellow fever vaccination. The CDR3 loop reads CASSPPRQGAPGELFF. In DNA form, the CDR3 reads TGTGCCAGCAGCCCACCTCGGCAGGGGGCTCCCGGGGAGCTGTTTTTT.